A single sample is the source of the 11 T cell receptor beta chains below, sequenced in a study of T cells in women clearing cervical HPV infection. Clones were sequenced by immunoSEQ multiplex PCR, and TCRdb holds only the in-frame ones, with some missing. This sample's table reports 40,000 to 60,000 clones. Sequencing was carried out using blood buffy coat. These TCRs come from a woman between 18 and 69 years old with a cervical HPV16 infection that either progressed to CIN3+ or cleared (not recorded which).

The covered CDR3 bases are TGTGCCAGCAGTTCTAGACAGGGGGCAGGCTACGAG. Protein sequence: CASSSRQGAGYE. The whole CDR3 is CASSSRQGAGYEQYF. The chain uses TRBV27 and TRBJ2-7; 10 bases agree with TRBD1. The CDR3 is cut off 3 residues early in the read; its end comes from the germline J gene. CDR3 size: 15 residues. The junction had 6 bases not matched to a gene; V was cut back by 4 bases and J by 3 bases. The germline CDR1 and CDR2 sequences are MNHEY and SMNVEV (reference sequence).

About this clone: The read is 3 residues too short to cover the CDR3 end, so that end is filled in from the germline J gene. The chain joins TRBV5-6 to TRBJ1-1, with 7 positions matching TRBD1. There are 14 residues in the CDR3. Germline trimming cut 4 bases from V and 3 bases from J; bases unmatched to any gene: 6. Germline V CDR1 and CDR2: SGHDT, YYEEEE. CDR3 DNA (partial): TGTGCCAGCAGCGACGGACAGGCCTACACTGAA. It translates to CASSDGQAYTE. Given in full, the CDR3 is CASSDGQAYTEAFF.

As regards this clone: The read terminates 3 residues ahead of where the CDR3 ends, so the germline J gene completes it. The chain uses TRBV7-6 and TRBJ2-1, with 8 bases fitting TRBD2. Germline CDR1 is SGHVS and CDR2 is FNYEAQ. The CDR3 extends over 15 amino acids. V lost 0 bases, J lost 5 bases, and 3 bases stayed unmatched. The CDR3 bases that were read are TGTGCCAGCAGCTTAGCGGTGCGGGGGGACAATGAG. Its protein is CASSLAVRGDNE. The whole CDR3 sequence is CASSLAVRGDNEQFF.

A remark on this clone: From the germline J gene comes the end of the CDR3, since the read stops 3 residues before it. V usage is TRBV11-2 and J usage is TRBJ2-4; 8 positions agree with TRBD1. The CDR3 is 15 residues long. The V gene's germline CDR1 is SGHAT and CDR2 FQNNGV. Trimming removed 1 base from V and 7 bases from J; junction bases left unmatched: 6. Incomplete CDR3 DNA: TGTGCCAGCAGCTTAGGGCAGGGGGCTTGGAACATT. It specifies CASSLGQGAWNI. The whole CDR3 reads CASSLGQGAWNIQYF.

As for this clone: The read terminates 3 residues before the CDR3 end, so the remaining end is supplied by the germline J gene. This chain connects TRBV5-4 to TRBJ2-2; D may be TRBD1 (6 bases). The CDR3 covers 15 residues. Trimming took 5 bases from V and 1 from J, leaving 12 bases between them. In germline, CDR1 is SGHNT, CDR2 YYREEE (reference sequence). CDR3 bases read: TGTGCCAGCAGTCCCAGGGGTCAGAACACCGGGGAG. Translation: CASSPRGQNTGE. The entire CDR3 protein reads CASSPRGQNTGELFF.

Notes on this clone: The read gets to within 3 residues of the CDR3 end, and the germline J gene fills in the rest. The rearrangement links TRBV5-5 to TRBJ1-1; the D gene is possibly TRBD1 (5 bases). There are 14 residues in the CDR3. Germline V gene sequence: CDR1 SGHKS, CDR2 YYEKEE (reference sequence). Trimming stripped 4 bases from V and 7 bases from J, with 17 bases between. The covered CDR3 bases are TGTGCCAGCAGCCACAGGATGCCAGGAGGTGAA. It translates to CASSHRMPGGE. Given in full, the CDR3 is CASSHRMPGGEAFF.

Concerning this clone: The sequence runs out 3 residues before the end of the CDR3; the remainder is reconstructed from the germline J gene. This chain connects TRBV2 to TRBJ2-1; TRBD2 might be the D (6 bases). CDR1 SNHLY and CDR2 FYNNEI come from the germline V gene. This CDR3 is built from 17 residues. Trimming left V 3 bases short and J 4 bases short, with 19 bases between. The DNA read from the CDR3 is TGTGCCAGCAGTGAGTCCCCTCAGCGGGCCAGATACAATGAG. It yields the protein CASSESPQRARYNE. The whole CDR3 region reads CASSESPQRARYNEQFF.

The CDR3 sequence is CASSPGDRGNEQFF. CDR3 DNA, as far as it was read: TGCGCCAGCAGCCCGGGGGACAGGGGAAATGAG. J is TRBJ2-1 and V is TRBV5-1; 10 bases are shared with TRBD1. Coverage ceases 3 residues before the CDR3 finishes, and the germline J gene fills in the end. V lost 4 bases to trimming and J lost 7 bases; unmatched junction nucleotides: 5. CDR3 length equals 14 residues. From germline, CDR1 is SGHRS and CDR2 YFSETQ. Full variable domain (missing parts from reference TRBV5-1 and TRBJ2-1): KAGVTQTPRYLIKTRGQQVTLSCSPISGHRSVSWYQQTPGQGLQFLFEYFSETQRNKGNFPGRFSGRQFSNSRSEMNVSTLELGDSALYLCASSPGDRGNEQFFGPGTRLTVL.

As concerns this clone: The read ends 3 residues shy of where the CDR3 ends; the end is completed using the germline J gene. The chain employs TRBV7-2 and TRBJ1-2; 8 nucleotides align to TRBD1. Germline-derived CDR1 and CDR2 are SGHTA and FQGNSA. This CDR3 is 13 amino acids long. The CDR3: CASSLNPGGDYTF. The CDR3 DNA, read in part, is TGTGCCAGCAGCCTGAATCCAGGGGGCGAC.

In regard to this clone: The CDR3 extends 3 residues past the end of the read, so its final part is completed from the germline J gene. The chain joins TRBV4-2 to TRBJ2-3; tentative D call: TRBD2 (7 bases). CDR3 length: 16 residues. Germline CDR1 LGHNA, CDR2 YNFKEQ. V shed 1 base and J shed 0 bases, with 11 bases lying between them. The CDR3 sequence is CASSQGGGPSTDTQYF. Incomplete CDR3 DNA: TGTGCCAGCAGCCAAGGGGGGGGGCCGAGCACAGATACG.

About this clone itself: The read ends 3 residues before the CDR3 terminus; that terminus is restored from the germline J gene. V gene TRBV12-3 or TRBV12-4 combines with J gene TRBJ1-5, with D unclear. This CDR3 comprises 11 residues. V was shortened by 4 bases and J by 8 bases, with 6 bases between the two germline ends. The DNA read from the CDR3 is TGTGCCAGCAGTTCACTTGAGCCC. Protein product: CASSSLEP. The full-length CDR3 reads as CASSSLEPQHF.